This TCR beta chain came from a study of T-cell memory formation after mild COVID-19. Notes on the study in general: Pre-infection memory contained some responding clones, which suggested that cross-reactive memory had joined. Most CD4+ clones that shrank were in CM and EM, while CD8+ ones turned up in EMRA.

About this clonotype itself: The antigen is unknown.

The CDR3 sequence is 16 residues long. Germline V gene sequence: CDR1 LGHNA, CDR2 YSLEER. With 4 bases clipped from V and 2 bases from J, the junction kept 7 bases outside the gene matches. Amplification by 5'RACE using constant-segment primers produced TCR alpha and TCR beta cDNA libraries that carried sample barcodes and UMIs. TCRdb used MiXCR to reprocess the 5' RACE reads, holding one entry per CDR3 protein. The sample lists 65,000 to 90,000 distinct CDR3 sequences; 9.5% to 15% were seen once. The clonotype comes from a man between 18 and 29 years old who had mild COVID-19 (a few samples of this study predate the infection). Cell type and time point are not known. The rearrangement links TRBV4-3 to TRBJ2-5; 10 bases align to TRBD2. The specimen sequenced was PBMCs or a T cell subset sorted from them (not recorded which). CDR3 in DNA: TGCGCCAGCAGCCCACACAGCGGGGGGGATCAAGAGACCCAGTACTTC. It is translated as CASSPHSGGDQETQYF.